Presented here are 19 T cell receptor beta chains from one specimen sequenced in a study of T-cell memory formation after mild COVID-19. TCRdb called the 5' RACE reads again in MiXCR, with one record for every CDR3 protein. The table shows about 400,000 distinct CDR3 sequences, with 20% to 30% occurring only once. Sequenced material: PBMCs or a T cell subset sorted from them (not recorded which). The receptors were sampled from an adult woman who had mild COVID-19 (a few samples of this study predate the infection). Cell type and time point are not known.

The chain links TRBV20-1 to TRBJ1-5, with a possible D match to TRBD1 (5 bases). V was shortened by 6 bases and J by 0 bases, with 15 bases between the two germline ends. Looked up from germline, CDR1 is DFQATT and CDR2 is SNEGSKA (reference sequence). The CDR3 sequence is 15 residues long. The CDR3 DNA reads TGCAGTGCCATTCCAGCGACAGATAGCAATCAGCCCCAGCATTTT. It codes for CSAIPATDSNQPQHF.

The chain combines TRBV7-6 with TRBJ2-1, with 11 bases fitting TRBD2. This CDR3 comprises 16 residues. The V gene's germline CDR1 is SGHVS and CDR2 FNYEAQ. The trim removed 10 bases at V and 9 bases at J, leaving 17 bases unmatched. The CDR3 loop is CATQKLAGGERAEQFF. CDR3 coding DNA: TGTGCCACCCAGAAGCTAGCGGGAGGAGAACGGGCTGAGCAGTTCTTC. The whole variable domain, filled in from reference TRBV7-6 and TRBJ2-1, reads GAGVSQSPRYKVTKRGQDVALRCDPISGHVSLYWYRQALGQGPEFLTYFNYEAQQDKSGLPNDRFSAERPEGSISTLTIQRTEQRDSAMYRCATQKLAGGERAEQFFGPGTRLTVL.

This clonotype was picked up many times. CDR3 in amino acids: CASSVALLASYNEQFF. The DNA of the CDR3 is TGTGCCAGCAGCGTAGCTTTACTAGCGAGCTACAATGAGCAGTTCTTC. The genes are TRBV9 and TRBJ2-1; 7 bases align to TRBD2. Unmatched junction bases numbered 6, after V lost 0 bases and J lost 3 bases. This CDR3 has 16 residues. Germline CDR1 SGDLS, CDR2 YYNGEE.

Written as DNA, the CDR3 is TGCGCCAGCAGCCAAGAGGAAGGGGCAGTCAATTCACCCCTCCACTTT. Protein sequence: CASSQEEGAVNSPLHF. The chain employs TRBV4-3 and TRBJ1-6; D is possibly TRBD1 (5 bases). The V gene's germline CDR1 is LGHNA and CDR2 YSLEER. V was pared by 0 bases and J by 7 bases, with 13 bases between. The CDR3 covers 16 residues.

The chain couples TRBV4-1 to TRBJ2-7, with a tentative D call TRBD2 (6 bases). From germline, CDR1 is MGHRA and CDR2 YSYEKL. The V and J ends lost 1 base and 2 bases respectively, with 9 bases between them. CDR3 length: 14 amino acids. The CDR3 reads CASSQGTNTYEQYF. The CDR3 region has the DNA TGCGCCAGCAGCCAAGGGACTAACACCTACGAGCAGTACTTC.

The DNA of the CDR3 is TGTGCCAGCTCACCCTCTCCTGGGATTGACTATGGCTACACCTTC. This encodes CASSPSPGIDYGYTF. This chain uses TRBV18 with TRBJ1-2; D is unclear. Germline V gene lookup returns CDR1 KGHSH and CDR2 LQKENI. The CDR3 contains 15 residues. V gave up 3 bases and J gave up 3 bases, with 14 bases separating them.

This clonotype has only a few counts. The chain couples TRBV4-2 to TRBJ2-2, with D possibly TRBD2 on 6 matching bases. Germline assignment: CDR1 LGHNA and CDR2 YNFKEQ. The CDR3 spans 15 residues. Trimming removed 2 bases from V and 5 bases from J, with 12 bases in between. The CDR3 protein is CASSQSRDWTGELFF. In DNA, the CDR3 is TGTGCCAGCAGCCAATCCAGGGACTGGACCGGGGAGCTGTTTTTT.

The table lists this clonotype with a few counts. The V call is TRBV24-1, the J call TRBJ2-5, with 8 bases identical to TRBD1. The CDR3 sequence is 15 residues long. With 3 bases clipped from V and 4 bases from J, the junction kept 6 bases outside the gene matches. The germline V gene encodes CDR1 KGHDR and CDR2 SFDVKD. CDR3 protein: CATSDTRRGRETQYF. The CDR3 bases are TGTGCCACCAGTGATACCCGCAGGGGGCGAGAGACCCAGTACTTC.

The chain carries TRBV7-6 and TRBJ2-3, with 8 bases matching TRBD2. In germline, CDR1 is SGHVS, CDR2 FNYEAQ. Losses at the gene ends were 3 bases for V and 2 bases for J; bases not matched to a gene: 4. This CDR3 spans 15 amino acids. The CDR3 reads CASSLISGATDTQYF. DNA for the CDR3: TGTGCCAGCAGCTTGATTAGCGGGGCCACAGATACGCAGTATTTT. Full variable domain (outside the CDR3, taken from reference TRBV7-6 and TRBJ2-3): GAGVSQSPRYKVTKRGQDVALRCDPISGHVSLYWYRQALGQGPEFLTYFNYEAQQDKSGLPNDRFSAERPEGSISTLTIQRTEQRDSAMYRCASSLISGATDTQYFGPGTRLTVL.

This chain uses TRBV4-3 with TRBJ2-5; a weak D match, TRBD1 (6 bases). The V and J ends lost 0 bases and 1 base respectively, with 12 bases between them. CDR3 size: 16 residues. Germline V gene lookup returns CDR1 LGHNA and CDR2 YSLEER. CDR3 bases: TGCGCCAGCAGCCAAGAAGTAGGACAGTCCCAAGAGACCCAGTACTTC. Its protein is CASSQEVGQSQETQYF.

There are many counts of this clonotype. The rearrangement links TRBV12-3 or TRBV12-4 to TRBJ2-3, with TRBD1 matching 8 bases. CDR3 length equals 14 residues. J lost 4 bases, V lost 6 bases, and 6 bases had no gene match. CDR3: CASSADRESDTQYF. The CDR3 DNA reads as TGTGCCAGCAGCGCGGACAGGGAGTCAGATACGCAGTATTTT.

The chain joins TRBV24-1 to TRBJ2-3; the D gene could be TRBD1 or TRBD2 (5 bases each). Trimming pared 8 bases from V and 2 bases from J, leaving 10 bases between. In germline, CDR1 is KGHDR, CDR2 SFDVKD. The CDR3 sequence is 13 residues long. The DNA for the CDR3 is TGTGCCACCACCCGGGACGCCACAGATACGCAGTATTTT. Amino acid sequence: CATTRDATDTQYF.

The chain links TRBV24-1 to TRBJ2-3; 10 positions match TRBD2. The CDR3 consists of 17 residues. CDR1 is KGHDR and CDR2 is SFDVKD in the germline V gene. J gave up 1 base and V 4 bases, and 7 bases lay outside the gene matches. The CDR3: CATSDRSGRLRTDTQYF. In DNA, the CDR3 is TGTGCCACCAGTGACCGTAGCGGGAGGCTCCGCACAGATACGCAGTATTTT.

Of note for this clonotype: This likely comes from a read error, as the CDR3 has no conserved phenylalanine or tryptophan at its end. The CDR3, as DNA: TGTGCCAGCAGCCTTGGGGGACACAAGTACACCTTA. This translates into CASSLGGHKYTL. The rearrangement joins TRBV7-2 to TRBJ1-2; tentative D call: TRBD1 (6 bases). This CDR3 is built from 12 residues. Germline V lookup: CDR1 SGHTA, CDR2 FQGNSA. Trimming took 5 bases from V and 11 from J, leaving 15 bases between them.

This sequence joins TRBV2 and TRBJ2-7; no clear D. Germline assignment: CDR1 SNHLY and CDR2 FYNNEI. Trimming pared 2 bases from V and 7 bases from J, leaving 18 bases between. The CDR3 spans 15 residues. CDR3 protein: CASSEPLSAAEEQYF. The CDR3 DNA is TGTGCCAGCAGTGAACCCCTAAGCGCGGCTGAGGAGCAGTACTTC.

This CDR3 reads CAISDPLADTQYF. The CDR3 region has the DNA TGTGCCATCAGTGACCCATTAGCAGATACGCAGTATTTT. This chain links TRBV10-3 with TRBJ2-3; D is ambiguous. Germline CDR1 reads ENHRY; CDR2 reads SYGVKD. The CDR3 is 13 residues long. Deletions cut 3 bases from V and 4 bases from J, with 8 bases between.

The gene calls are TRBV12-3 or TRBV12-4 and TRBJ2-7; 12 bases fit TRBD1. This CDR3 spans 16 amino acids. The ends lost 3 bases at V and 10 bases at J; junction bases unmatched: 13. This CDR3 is CASSFLSGTGGADQYF. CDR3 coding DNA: TGTGCCAGCAGTTTTTTGTCCGGGACAGGGGGCGCGGATCAGTACTTC.

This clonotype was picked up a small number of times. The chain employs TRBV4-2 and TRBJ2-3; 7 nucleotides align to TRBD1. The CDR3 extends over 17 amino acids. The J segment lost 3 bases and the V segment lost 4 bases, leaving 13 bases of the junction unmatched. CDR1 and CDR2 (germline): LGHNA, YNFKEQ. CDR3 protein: CASSPSVAGGLTDTQYF. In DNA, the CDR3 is TGTGCCAGCAGCCCCTCCGTGGCAGGGGGATTAACAGATACGCAGTATTTT.

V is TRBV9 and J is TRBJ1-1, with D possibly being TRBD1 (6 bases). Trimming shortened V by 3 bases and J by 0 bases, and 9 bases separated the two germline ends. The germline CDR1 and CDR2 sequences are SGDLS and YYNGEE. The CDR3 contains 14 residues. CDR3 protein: CASSEDSLNTEAFF. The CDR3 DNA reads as TGTGCCAGCAGCGAGGACAGCTTGAACACTGAAGCTTTCTTT.